Only a few counts were recorded for the clone carrying this T cell receptor (beta chain). The data stem from a study of T-cell memory formation after mild COVID-19. Germline lookup yields CDR1 DFQATT and CDR2 SNEGSKA (reference sequence). There are 17 residues in the CDR3. V shed 5 bases and J 0 bases; nucleotides not matched to a gene: 7. MiXCR, run by TCRdb on the 5' RACE reads, gives a single entry per CDR3 protein. The sample contains 300,000 or so distinct CDR3 sequences, 15% to 20% of which appear only once. The J gene is TRBJ2-3, the V gene TRBV20-1; 14 nucleotides align to TRBD2. This clonotype originated in a man aged 18-30 years who had mild COVID-19 (a few samples of this study predate the infection). Cell type and time point are not known. Sequencing used PBMCs or a T cell subset sorted from them (not recorded which). The CDR3 is CSAPGLAGVTSTDTQYF. The CDR3 DNA is TGCAGTGCTCCGGGACTAGCGGGGGTTACTAGCACAGATACGCAGTATTTT.